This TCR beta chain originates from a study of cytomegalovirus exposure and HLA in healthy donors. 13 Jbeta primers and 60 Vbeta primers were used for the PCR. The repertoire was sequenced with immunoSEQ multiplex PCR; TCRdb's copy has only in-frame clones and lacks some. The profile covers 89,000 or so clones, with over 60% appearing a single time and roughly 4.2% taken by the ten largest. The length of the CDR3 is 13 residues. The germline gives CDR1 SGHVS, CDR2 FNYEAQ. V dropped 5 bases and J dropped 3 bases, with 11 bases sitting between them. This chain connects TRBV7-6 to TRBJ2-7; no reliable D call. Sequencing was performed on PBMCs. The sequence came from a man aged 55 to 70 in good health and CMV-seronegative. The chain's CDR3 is CASSRSVYYEQYF. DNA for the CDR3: TGTGCCAGCAGCCGGTCGGTTTACTACGAGCAGTACTTC.